The clone carrying this T cell receptor beta chain is a singleton in its sample. These data belong to a study of blood T cell repertoires in COVID-19. Study at large: In each case, the material was cDNA or gDNA derived from T cells, B-cell-depleted T cells, or PBMCs.

Deletions cut 1 base from V and 0 bases from J, with 13 bases between. Per the germline V gene, CDR1 is SEHNR and CDR2 is FQNEAQ (reference sequence). The length of the CDR3 is 17 residues. The data were produced by immunoSEQ multiplex PCR, yet TCRdb's version contains in-frame clones alone and is incomplete. This table holds 350,000 or so clones, roughly 90% found once. The study recruited people aged roughly 18 to 100 years across about two dozen US areas. Participants' own reports of clinical history determined their cohort assignment. This sequence was found in a woman in her twenties or thirties who had been exposed to COVID-19. Source material: PBMCs or T cells enriched from blood (not recorded which). The rearrangement joins TRBV7-9 to TRBJ1-3; D perhaps matches TRBD1 (6 bases). CDR3 coding DNA: TGTGCCAGCAGCTTAGGGACAGACCACTACTCTGGAAACACCATATATTTT. Translating gives CASSLGTDHYSGNTIYF.